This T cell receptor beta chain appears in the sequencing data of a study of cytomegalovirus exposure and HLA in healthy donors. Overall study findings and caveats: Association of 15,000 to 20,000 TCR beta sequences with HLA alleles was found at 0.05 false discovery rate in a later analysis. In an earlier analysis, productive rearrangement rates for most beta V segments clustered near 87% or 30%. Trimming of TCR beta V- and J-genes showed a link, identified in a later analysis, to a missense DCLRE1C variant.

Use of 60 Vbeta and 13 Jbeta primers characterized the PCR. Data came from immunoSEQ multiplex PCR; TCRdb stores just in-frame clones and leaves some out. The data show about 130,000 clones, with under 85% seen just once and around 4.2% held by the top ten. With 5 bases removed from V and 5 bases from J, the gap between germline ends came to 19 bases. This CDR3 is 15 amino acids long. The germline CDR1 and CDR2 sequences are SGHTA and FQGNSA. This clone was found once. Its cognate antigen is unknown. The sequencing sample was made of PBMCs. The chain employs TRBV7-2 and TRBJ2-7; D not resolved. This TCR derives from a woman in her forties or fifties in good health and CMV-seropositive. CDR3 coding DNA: TGTGCCAGCAGCCGAACCGAAAACCGCCGGGACGAGCAGTACTTC. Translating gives CASSRTENRRDEQYF.